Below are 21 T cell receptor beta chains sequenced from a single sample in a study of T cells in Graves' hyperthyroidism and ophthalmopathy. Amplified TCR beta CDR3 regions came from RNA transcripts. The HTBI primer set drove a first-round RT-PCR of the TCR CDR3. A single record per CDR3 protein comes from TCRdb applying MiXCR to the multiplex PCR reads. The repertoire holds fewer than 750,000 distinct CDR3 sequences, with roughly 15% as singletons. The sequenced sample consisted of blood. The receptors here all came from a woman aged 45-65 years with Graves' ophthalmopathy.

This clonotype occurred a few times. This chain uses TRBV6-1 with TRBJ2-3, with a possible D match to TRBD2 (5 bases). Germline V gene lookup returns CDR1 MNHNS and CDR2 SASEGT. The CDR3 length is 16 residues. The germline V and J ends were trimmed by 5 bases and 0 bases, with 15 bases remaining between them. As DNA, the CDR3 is TGTGCCAGCAGTCCCCTGAGCGGAGGTAGCACAGATACGCAGTATTTT. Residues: CASSPLSGGSTDTQYF.

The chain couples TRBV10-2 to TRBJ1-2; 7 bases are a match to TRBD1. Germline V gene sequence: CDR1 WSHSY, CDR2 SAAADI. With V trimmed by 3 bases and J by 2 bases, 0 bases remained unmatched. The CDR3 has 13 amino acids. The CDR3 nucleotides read TGCGCCAGCAGTGAACAGGGGAACTATGGCTACACCTTC. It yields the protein CASSEQGNYGYTF.

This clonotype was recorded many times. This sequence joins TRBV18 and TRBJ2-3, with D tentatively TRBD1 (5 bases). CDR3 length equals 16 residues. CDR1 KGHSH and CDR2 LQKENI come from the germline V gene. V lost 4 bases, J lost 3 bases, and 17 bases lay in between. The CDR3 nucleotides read TGTGCCAGCTCACGCGATCACAGGAGAAGTACAGATACGCAGTATTTT. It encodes CASSRDHRRSTDTQYF.

The CDR3 nucleotides read TGTGCCACCAGTCTAGCGGGGCACACCGGGGAGCTGTTTTTT. This encodes CATSLAGHTGELFF. This chain connects TRBV24-1 to TRBJ2-2; 9 bases match TRBD2. There are 14 residues in the CDR3. The J segment lost 3 bases and the V segment lost 6 bases, leaving 1 base of the junction unmatched. Looked up from germline, CDR1 is KGHDR and CDR2 is SFDVKD.

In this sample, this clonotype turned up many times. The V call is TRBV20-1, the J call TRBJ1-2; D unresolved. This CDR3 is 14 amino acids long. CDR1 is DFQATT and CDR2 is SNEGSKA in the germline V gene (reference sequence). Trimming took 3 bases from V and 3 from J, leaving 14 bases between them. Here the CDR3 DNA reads TGCAGTGCTAGGCCCGCCAGTCTAGACTATGGCTACACCTTC. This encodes CSARPASLDYGYTF.

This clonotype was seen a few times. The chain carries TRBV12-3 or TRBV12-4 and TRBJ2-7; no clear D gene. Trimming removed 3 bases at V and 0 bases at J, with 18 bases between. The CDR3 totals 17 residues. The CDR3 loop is CASSFQAIGGLSYEQYF. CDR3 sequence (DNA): TGTGCCAGCAGTTTCCAGGCCATCGGCGGCCTCTCCTACGAGCAGTACTTC.

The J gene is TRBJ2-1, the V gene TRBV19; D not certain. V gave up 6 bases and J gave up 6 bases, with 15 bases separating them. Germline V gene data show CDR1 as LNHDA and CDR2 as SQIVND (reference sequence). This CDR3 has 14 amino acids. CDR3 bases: TGTGCCAGTAGATCTGTCGGATACACCAATGAGCAGTTCTTC. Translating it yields CASRSVGYTNEQFF.

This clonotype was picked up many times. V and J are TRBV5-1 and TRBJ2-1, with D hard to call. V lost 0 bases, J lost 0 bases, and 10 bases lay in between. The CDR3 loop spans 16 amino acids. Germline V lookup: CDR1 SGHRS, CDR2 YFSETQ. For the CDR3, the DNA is TGCGCCAGCAGCTTGGAAGTGGGCAGCTCCTACAATGAGCAGTTCTTC. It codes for CASSLEVGSSYNEQFF.

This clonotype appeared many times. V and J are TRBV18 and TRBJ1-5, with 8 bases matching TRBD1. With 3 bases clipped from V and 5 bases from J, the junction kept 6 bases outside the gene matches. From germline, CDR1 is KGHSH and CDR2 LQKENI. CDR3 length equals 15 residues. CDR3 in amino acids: CASSPDRVSDQPQHF. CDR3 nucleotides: TGTGCCAGCTCACCGGACAGGGTATCCGATCAGCCCCAGCATTTT.

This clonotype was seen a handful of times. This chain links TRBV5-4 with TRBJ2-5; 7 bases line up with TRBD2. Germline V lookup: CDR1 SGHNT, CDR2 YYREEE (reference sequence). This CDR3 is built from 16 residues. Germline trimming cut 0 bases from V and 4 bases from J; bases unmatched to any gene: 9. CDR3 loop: CASSLAPGSGLETQYF. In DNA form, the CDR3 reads TGTGCCAGCAGCTTGGCCCCCGGTAGCGGGCTAGAGACCCAGTACTTC.

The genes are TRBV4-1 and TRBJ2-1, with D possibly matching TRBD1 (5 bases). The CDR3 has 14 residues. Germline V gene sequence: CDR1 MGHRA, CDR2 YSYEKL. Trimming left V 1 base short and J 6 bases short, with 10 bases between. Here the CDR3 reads CASSQGGHANEQFF. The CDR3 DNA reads TGCGCCAGCAGCCAAGGAGGACATGCCAATGAGCAGTTCTTC.

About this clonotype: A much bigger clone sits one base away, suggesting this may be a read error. The DNA for the CDR3 is TGTGCCAGCAGGACAGGACTGAAGAACACTGAAGCTTTCTTT. This encodes CASRTGLKNTEAFF. The chain recombines TRBV6-1 with TRBJ1-1; TRBD1 might be the D (6 bases). This CDR3 contains 14 residues. Germline-derived CDR1 and CDR2 are MNHNS and SASEGT. Between the trimmed V and J ends, which lost 6 bases and 1 base, there was a span of 12 bases.

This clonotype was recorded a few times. The CDR3 region is CASSQDWPAPREQYF. CDR3 in DNA: TGCGCCAGCAGCCAAGATTGGCCAGCGCCCAGGGAGCAGTACTTC. The gene calls are TRBV4-3 and TRBJ2-7; D not certain. V was pared by 0 bases and J by 7 bases, with 16 bases between. CDR1 is LGHNA and CDR2 is YSLEER in the germline V gene. The CDR3 spans 15 residues.

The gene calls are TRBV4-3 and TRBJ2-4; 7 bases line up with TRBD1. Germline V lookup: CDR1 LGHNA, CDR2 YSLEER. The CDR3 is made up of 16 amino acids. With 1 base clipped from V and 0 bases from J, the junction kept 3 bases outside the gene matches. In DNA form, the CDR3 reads TGCGCCAGCAGCCAAGTGGGGACAGTAGCCAAAAACATTCAGTACTTC. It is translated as CASSQVGTVAKNIQYF.

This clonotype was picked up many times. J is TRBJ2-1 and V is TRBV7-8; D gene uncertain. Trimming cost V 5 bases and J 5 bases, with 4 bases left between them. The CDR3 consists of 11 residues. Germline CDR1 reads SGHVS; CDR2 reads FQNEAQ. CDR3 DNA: TGTGCCAGCAGCACAAACAATGAGCAGTTCTTC. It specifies CASSTNNEQFF.

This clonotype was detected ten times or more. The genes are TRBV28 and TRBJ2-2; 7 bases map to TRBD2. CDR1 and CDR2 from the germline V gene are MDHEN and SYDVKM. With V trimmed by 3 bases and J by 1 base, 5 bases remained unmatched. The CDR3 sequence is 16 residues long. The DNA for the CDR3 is TGTGCCAGCAGTTTGGGGCTAGCGGAGAACACCGGGGAGCTGTTTTTT. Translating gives CASSLGLAENTGELFF.

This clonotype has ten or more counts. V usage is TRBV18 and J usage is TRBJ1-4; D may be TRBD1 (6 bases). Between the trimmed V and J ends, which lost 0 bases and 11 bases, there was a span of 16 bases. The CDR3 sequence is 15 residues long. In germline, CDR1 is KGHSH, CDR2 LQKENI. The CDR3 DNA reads TGTGCCAGCTCACCACCAGGGGGGCATGGAGAGAAACTGTTTTTT. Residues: CASSPPGGHGEKLFF.

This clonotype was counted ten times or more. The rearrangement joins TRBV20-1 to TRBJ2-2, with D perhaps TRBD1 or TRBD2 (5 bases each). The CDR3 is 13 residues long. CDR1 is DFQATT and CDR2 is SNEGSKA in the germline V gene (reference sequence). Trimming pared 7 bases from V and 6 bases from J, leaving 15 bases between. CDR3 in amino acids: CSVEGPIAGELFF. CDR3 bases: TGCAGTGTTGAGGGACCTATCGCCGGGGAGCTGTTTTTT.

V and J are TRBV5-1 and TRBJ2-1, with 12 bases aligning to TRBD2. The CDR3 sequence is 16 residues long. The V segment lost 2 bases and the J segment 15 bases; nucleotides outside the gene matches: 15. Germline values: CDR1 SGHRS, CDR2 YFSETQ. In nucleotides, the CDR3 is TGCGCCAGCAGCTTTGTTGGACTAGCGGGGTTTAGACGTCCGTTCTTC. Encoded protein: CASSFVGLAGFRRPFF. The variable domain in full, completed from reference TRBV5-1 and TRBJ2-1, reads KAGVTQTPRYLIKTRGQQVTLSCSPISGHRSVSWYQQTPGQGLQFLFEYFSETQRNKGNFPGRFSGRQFSNSRSEMNVSTLELGDSALYLCASSFVGLAGFRRPFFGPGTRLTVL.

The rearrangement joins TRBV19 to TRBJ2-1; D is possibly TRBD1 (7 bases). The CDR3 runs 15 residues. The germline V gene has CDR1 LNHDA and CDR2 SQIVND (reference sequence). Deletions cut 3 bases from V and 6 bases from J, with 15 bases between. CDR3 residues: CASSIEQGRFNEQFF. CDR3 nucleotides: TGTGCCAGTAGTATCGAACAGGGGAGGTTCAATGAGCAGTTCTTC.

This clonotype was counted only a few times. The CDR3 region has the DNA TGTGCCACCAATAACAATGAGCAGTTCTTC. The encoded protein is CATNNNEQFF. The chain couples TRBV28 to TRBJ2-1, with D uncertain. There are 10 residues in the CDR3. Deletions cut 10 bases from V and 5 bases from J, with 6 bases between. Germline loops: CDR1 MDHEN, CDR2 SYDVKM.